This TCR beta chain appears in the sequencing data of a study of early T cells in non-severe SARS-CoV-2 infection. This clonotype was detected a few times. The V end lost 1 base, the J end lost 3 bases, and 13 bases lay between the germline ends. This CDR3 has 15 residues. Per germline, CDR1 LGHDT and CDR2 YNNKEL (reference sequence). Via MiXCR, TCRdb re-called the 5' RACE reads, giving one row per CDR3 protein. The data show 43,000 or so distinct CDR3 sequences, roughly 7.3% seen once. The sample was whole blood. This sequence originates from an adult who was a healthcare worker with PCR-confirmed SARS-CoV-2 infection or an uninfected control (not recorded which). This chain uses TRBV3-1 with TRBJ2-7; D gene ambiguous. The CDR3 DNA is TGTGCCAGCAGCCAAGGGTTCCTCTCGGGCTACGAGCAGTACTTC. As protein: CASSQGFLSGYEQYF.